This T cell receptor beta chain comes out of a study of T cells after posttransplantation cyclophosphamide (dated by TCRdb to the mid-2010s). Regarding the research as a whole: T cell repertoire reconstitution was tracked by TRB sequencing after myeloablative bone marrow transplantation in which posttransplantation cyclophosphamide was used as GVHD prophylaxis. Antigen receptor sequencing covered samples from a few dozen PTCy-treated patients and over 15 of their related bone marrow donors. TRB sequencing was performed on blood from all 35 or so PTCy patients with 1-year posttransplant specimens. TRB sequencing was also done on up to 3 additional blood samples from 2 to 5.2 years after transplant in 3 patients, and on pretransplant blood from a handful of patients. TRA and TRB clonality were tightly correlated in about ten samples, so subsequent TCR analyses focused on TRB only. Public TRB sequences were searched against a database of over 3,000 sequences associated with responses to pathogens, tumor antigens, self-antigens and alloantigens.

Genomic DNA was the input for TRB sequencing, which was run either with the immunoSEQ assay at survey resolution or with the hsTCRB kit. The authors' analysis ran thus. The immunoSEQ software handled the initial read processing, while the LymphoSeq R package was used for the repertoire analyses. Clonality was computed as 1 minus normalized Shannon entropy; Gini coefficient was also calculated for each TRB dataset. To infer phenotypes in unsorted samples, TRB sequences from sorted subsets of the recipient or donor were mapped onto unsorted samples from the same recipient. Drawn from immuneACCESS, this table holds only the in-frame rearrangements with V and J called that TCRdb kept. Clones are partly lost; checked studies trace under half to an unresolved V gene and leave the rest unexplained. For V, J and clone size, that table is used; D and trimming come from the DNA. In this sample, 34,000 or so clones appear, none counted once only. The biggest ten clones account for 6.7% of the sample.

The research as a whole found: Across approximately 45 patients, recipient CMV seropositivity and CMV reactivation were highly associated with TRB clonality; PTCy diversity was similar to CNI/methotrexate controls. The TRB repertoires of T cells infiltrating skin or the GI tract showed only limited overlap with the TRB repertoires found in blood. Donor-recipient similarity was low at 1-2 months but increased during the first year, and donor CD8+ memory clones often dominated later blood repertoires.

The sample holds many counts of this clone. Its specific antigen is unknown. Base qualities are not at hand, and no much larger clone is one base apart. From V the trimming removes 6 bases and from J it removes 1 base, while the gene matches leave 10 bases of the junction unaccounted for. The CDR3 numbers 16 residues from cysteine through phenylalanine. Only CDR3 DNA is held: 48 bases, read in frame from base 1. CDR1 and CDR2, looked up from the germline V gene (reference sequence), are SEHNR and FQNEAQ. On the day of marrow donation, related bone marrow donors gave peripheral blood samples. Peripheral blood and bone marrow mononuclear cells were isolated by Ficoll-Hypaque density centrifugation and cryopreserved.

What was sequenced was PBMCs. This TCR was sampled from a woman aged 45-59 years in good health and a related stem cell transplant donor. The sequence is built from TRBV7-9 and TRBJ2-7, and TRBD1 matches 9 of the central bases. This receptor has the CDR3 CASSSLETGGSYEQYF. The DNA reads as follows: TGTGCCAGCAGTTCCTTGGAGACAGGGGGTTCCTACGAGCAGTACTTC.